What follows describes a single T cell receptor (beta chain). Those enrolled in Seattle joined during active infection and were followed longitudinally afterward. This record belongs to a study of blood T cell repertoires in COVID-19. About the study: Spain, Italy and the United States supplied samples that represented acute and convalescent COVID-19.

As handled by the study authors: Reference gene primer amplification gave nucleated cell count estimates. Using immunoSEQ multiplex PCR, the repertoire was profiled, and TCRdb retains in-frame clones only, with some absent. From that table come the V and J calls and clone size; the DNA was used to work out D and trimming. The profile covers 150,000 to 200,000 clones, with around nine tenths appearing a single time and about 9.4% taken by the ten largest. V lost 2 bases, J lost 7 bases, and 12 bases stayed unmatched. Germline loops: CDR1 MNHEY, CDR2 SVGEGT. The CDR3 spans 17 residues. Sequences were obtained from peripheral blood. The V call is TRBV6-2 or TRBV6-3, the J call TRBJ2-7; TRBD1 matches 12 bases. This TCR was sampled from a woman between 70 and 85 years old with COVID-19, enrolled during active disease. For the CDR3, the DNA is TGTGCCAGCAGTTACGCGAGCCCGGGACAGGGGGCGTGGGAGCAGTACTTC. Protein product: CASSYASPGQGAWEQYF.